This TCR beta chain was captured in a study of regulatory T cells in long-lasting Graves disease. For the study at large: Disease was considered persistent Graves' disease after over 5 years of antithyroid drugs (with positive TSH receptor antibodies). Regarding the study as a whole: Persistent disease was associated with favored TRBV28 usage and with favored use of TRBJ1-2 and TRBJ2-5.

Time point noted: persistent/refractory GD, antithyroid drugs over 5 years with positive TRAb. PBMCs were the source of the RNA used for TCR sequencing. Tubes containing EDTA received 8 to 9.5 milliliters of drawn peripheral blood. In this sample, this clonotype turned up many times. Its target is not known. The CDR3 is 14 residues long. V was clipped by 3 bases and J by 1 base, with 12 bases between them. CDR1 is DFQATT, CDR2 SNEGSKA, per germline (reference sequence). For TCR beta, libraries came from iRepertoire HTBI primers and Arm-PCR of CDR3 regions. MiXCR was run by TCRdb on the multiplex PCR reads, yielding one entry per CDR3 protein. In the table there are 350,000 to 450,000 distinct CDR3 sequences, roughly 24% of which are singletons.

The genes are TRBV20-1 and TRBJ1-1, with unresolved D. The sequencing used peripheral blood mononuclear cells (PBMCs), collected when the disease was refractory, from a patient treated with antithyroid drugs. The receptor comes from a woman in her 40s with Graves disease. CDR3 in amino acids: CSASPRTANTEAFF. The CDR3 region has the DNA TGCAGTGCTAGTCCCAGGACGGCGAACACTGAAGCTTTCTTT.